This T cell receptor beta chain was sequenced during a study of blood T cell repertoires in COVID-19. Study context: T cells, B-cell-depleted T cells, or PBMCs supplied cDNA or gDNA.

Per the study methods: Reference gene primer amplification gave estimated nucleated cell counts. Some clones are missing from TCRdb's copy, which holds only in-frame ones; the method was immunoSEQ multiplex PCR. V, J and clone size are taken as reported in that table, and D and trimming were inferred from the DNA itself. Of more than 85,000 clones detected, around 73% appear once; the ten largest clones hold approximately 9.8%. The CDR3 contains 13 residues. CDR1 LNHDA and CDR2 SQIVND come from the germline V gene (reference sequence). V lost 7 bases, J lost 6 bases, and 7 bases stayed unmatched. This sequence joins TRBV19 and TRBJ2-3; 7 nucleotides line up with TRBD1. The sample comprised peripheral blood. The receptor was isolated from a man aged 55 to 70 with active or convalescent COVID-19. This chain's CDR3 is CASTYNRGDTQYF. The CDR3 bases are TGTGCCAGTACCTATAACAGGGGCGATACGCAGTATTTT.